The 21 T cell receptor beta chains in this list originate from one sample, sequenced in a study of T cells in Graves' hyperthyroidism and ophthalmopathy. RNA transcripts provided the source from which TCR beta CDR3 regions were amplified. The HTBI set primed first-round TCR CDR3 RT-PCR. TCRdb re-derived calls from the multiplex PCR reads in MiXCR, one entry per CDR3 protein. The table has under 350,000 distinct CDR3 sequences, 18% seen once; the top ten hold about 53%. Sequences were obtained from blood. These receptor sequences come from a woman between 45 and 60 years old with Graves' hyperthyroidism.

This sequence joins TRBV6-1 and TRBJ2-3, with 7 bases matching TRBD2. Per the germline V gene, CDR1 is MNHNS and CDR2 is SASEGT. This CDR3 is built from 14 residues. Trimming cost V 3 bases and J 6 bases; bases outside gene matches: 6. This CDR3 reads CASSEPGGWDTQYF. CDR3 DNA: TGTGCCAGCAGTGAGCCGGGGGGTTGGGATACGCAGTATTTT.

This clonotype occurred many times. The chain has TRBV12-3 or TRBV12-4 and TRBJ1-6; 8 positions match TRBD1. V dropped 5 bases and J dropped 10; count of bases not matched to a gene: 7. The CDR3 totals 14 residues. The CDR3, as DNA: TGTGCCAGCAGTCCCGGGACAGGCATCTCACCCCTCCACTTT. Translation gives CASSPGTGISPLHF.

V and J are TRBV28 and TRBJ2-7; TRBD1 might be the D (6 bases). The CDR3 is 17 amino acids. Trimming took off 5 bases at V and 7 bases at J, with 27 bases between the two ends. Germline lookup yields CDR1 MDHEN and CDR2 SYDVKM. CDR3 bases: TGTGCCAGCAGTATAACAAGACAGGAAAGTTATCGTCGGGAGCAGTACTTC. This translates into CASSITRQESYRREQYF.

The chain couples TRBV13 to TRBJ2-1; 7 bases are a match to TRBD1. The CDR3 runs to 13 residues. Trimming cost V 4 bases and J 8 bases; bases outside gene matches: 5. Per the germline V gene, CDR1 is PRHDT and CDR2 is FYEKMQ (reference sequence). This CDR3 is CASSSYRGDEQFF. In DNA form, the CDR3 reads TGTGCCAGCAGCTCTTACAGGGGTGATGAGCAGTTCTTC.

In its sample, this clonotype was seen many times. J is TRBJ1-1 and V is TRBV13, with TRBD1 identical over 7 bases. With 5 bases clipped from V and 5 bases from J, the junction kept 8 bases outside the gene matches. From germline, CDR1 is PRHDT and CDR2 FYEKMQ (reference sequence). This CDR3 has 14 residues. This chain's CDR3 is CASSHRQGKTEAFF. The CDR3 nucleotides read TGTGCCAGCAGCCATCGACAGGGAAAAACTGAAGCTTTCTTT.

This clonotype appeared a few times. The chain has TRBV27 and TRBJ1-2, with 9 bases that match TRBD1. With V trimmed by 6 bases and J by 8 bases, 16 bases remained unmatched. This CDR3 comprises 16 residues. Per germline, CDR1 MNHEY and CDR2 SMNVEV (reference sequence). The DNA for the CDR3 is TGTGCCAGCAGGCAAGGGGGACAGGGAAATATTTACGGCTACACCTTC. It is translated as CASRQGGQGNIYGYTF.

CDR3 sequence reads: CASSEQSSYEQYV. As DNA, the CDR3 is TGCGCCAGCAGTGAACAGAGCTCCTACGAGCAGTACGTC. V gene TRBV10-2 combines with J gene TRBJ2-7; D is unresolved. Deletions cut 3 bases from V and 0 bases from J, with 6 bases between. The CDR3 extends over 13 amino acids. Germline loops: CDR1 WSHSY, CDR2 SAAADI.

This clonotype was counted between two and nine times. The chain joins TRBV4-1 to TRBJ2-7, with 7 bases that match TRBD2. CDR1 is MGHRA and CDR2 is YSYEKL in the germline V gene. J was trimmed by 0 bases and V by 4 bases; bases with no gene match: 6. The length of the CDR3 is 15 residues. Here the CDR3 reads CASSRAGGSSYEQYV. In nucleotides, the CDR3 is TGCGCCAGCAGCCGGGCCGGGGGGAGCTCCTACGAGCAGTACGTC.

A note on this clonotype: At one boundary the junction diverges from the germline segment, which might be a read error. V is TRBV9 and J is TRBJ2-5; the D is unclear. The germline V gene has CDR1 SGDLS and CDR2 YYNGEE. The CDR3 runs to 14 residues. The CDR3 region is CASSVAGSQATQYF. CDR3 bases: TGTGCCAGCAGCGTAGCTGGGTCTCAAGCGACCCAGTACTTC.

As regards this clonotype: A read error may be the cause here, since a much bigger clone is one base away. CDR3 sequence reads: CATCRGQADEAFF. Written as DNA, the CDR3 is TGTGCCACCTGCAGAGGACAGGCGGATGAAGCTTTCTTT. The V and J genes are TRBV15 and TRBJ1-1, with 7 bases fitting TRBD1. The CDR3 has 13 amino acids. CDR1 LNHNV and CDR2 YYDKDF come from the germline V gene (reference sequence). Filled out from reference TRBV15 and TRBJ1-1, the complete variable domain reads DAMVIQNPRYQVTQFGKPVTLSCSQTLNHNVMYWYQQKSSQAPKLLFHYYDKDFNNEADTPDNFQSRRPNTSFCFLDIRSPGLGDTAMYLCATCRGQADEAFFGQGTRLTVV.

This clonotype was detected ten times or more. CDR3 in DNA: TGTGCCAGCAGCCAATGGGGACAGATGAACACTGAAGCTTTCTTT. Its protein product is CASSQWGQMNTEAFF. This chain uses TRBV3-1 with TRBJ1-1; 7 bases map to TRBD1. V gave up 2 bases and J gave up 0 bases; unmatched junction bases: 3. The CDR3 length is 15 residues. CDR1 and CDR2 (germline): LGHDT, YNNKEL (reference sequence).

The chain links TRBV5-1 to TRBJ1-2; D ambiguous. The CDR3 has 12 amino acids. V dropped 7 bases and J dropped 1 base, with 8 bases sitting between them. CDR1 and CDR2 (germline): SGHRS, YFSETQ. The CDR3 spells CASATDNYGYTF. The CDR3 coding sequence is TGCGCCAGCGCAACAGATAACTATGGCTACACCTTC.

This clonotype turned up a few times. The chain has TRBV2 and TRBJ1-4; possibly TRBD1 for D (5 bases). The CDR3 totals 10 residues. Trimming pared 11 bases from V and 8 bases from J, leaving 9 bases between. The V gene's germline CDR1 is SNHLY and CDR2 FYNNEI. The CDR3 nucleotides are TGTGCCGGGGCAGGGGAAAAACTGTTTTTT. Protein: CAGAGEKLFF.

This clonotype turned up a few times. J is TRBJ1-3 and V is TRBV15; the D is unclear. The ends were cut back, 5 bases at V and 7 bases at J, with 12 bases in the middle. The CDR3 length is 13 residues. Germline CDR1 LNHNV, CDR2 YYDKDF (reference sequence). The chain's CDR3 is CATSGWENNTIYF. CDR3 sequence (DNA): TGTGCCACCAGCGGATGGGAGAATAACACCATATATTTT.

The chain carries TRBV20-1 and TRBJ1-6; D is undetermined. Trimming removed 3 bases at V and 3 bases at J, with 9 bases between. The germline V gene has CDR1 DFQATT and CDR2 SNEGSKA (reference sequence). The CDR3 has 14 amino acids. This CDR3 is CSASLGNYNSPLHF. In nucleotides, the CDR3 is TGCAGTGCTAGTCTGGGGAACTATAATTCACCCCTCCACTTT.

This clonotype was found many times. This chain connects TRBV28 to TRBJ2-3; 8 positions match TRBD1. In germline, CDR1 is MDHEN, CDR2 SYDVKM. J gave up 2 bases and V 9 bases, and 10 bases lay outside the gene matches. The CDR3 covers 15 residues. The CDR3 reads CASAEDRAVTDTQYF. In DNA, the CDR3 is TGTGCCAGTGCCGAGGACAGGGCGGTCACAGATACGCAGTATTTT.

This clonotype has ten or more counts. The chain combines TRBV7-3 with TRBJ2-1; D is possibly TRBD1 (5 bases). The CDR3 length is 16 residues. Trimming cost V 1 base and J 0 bases, with 10 bases left between them. CDR1 is SGHTA, CDR2 FQGTGA, per germline. The CDR3 DNA is TGTGCCAGCAGCTTAATACAGGCCAGCTCCTACAATGAGCAGTTCTTC. It is translated as CASSLIQASSYNEQFF.

This clonotype was observed at least ten times. This sequence joins TRBV28 and TRBJ2-4; D is unclear. Between the trimmed V and J ends, which lost 2 bases and 3 bases, there was a span of 11 bases. There are 15 residues in the CDR3. The V gene's germline CDR1 is MDHEN and CDR2 SYDVKM. The CDR3 DNA reads as TGTGCCAGCAGTTTACCTGGGCTGAGCAAAAACATTCAGTACTTC. This codes for CASSLPGLSKNIQYF.

Regarding this clonotype: A much larger clone differs from this one at a single base, so this may be a read error. The chain recombines TRBV5-1 with TRBJ2-7; D may match TRBD1 or TRBD2 (5 bases each). This CDR3 spans 15 amino acids. The germline V and J ends were trimmed by 0 bases and 7 bases, with 17 bases remaining between them. Germline CDR1 is SGHRS and CDR2 is YFSETQ. CDR3 sequence: CASSLVRGRSTEQYF. Here the CDR3 DNA reads TGCGCCAGCAGCTTGGTGAGGGGCCGCTCGACTGAGCAGTACTTC.

This clonotype was observed many times. The V and J genes are TRBV3-1 and TRBJ1-1; unclear D gene. From germline, CDR1 is LGHDT and CDR2 YNNKEL (reference sequence). This CDR3 contains 14 residues. Trimming removed 0 bases from V and 8 bases from J, with 13 bases in between. CDR3 in DNA: TGTGCCAGCAGCCAAGATACAGCCCAACGGGAAGCTTTCTTT. It encodes CASSQDTAQREAFF.

The V and J genes are TRBV20-1 and TRBJ2-1; D may be TRBD2 (5 bases). The V end was cut by 7 bases, the J end by 6 bases, with 16 bases between. The CDR3 runs to 13 residues. Germline loops: CDR1 DFQATT, CDR2 SNEGSKA (reference sequence). The CDR3 reads CSVQGWEINEQFF. The CDR3 coding sequence is TGCAGTGTCCAAGGCTGGGAGATCAATGAGCAGTTCTTC.